This entry concerns a single T cell receptor beta chain. Its antigen remains unidentified. Trimming stripped 4 bases from V and 1 base from J, with 18 bases between. CDR1 is SGDLS and CDR2 is YYNGEE in the germline V gene. The length of the CDR3 is 17 residues. The data belong to a study of beta chain features in type 1 diabetes. General study results and limits: cDNA-based reads could over-represent cells with high TCR expression. People with Type 1 diabetes carried modestly yet significantly shorter TCRB CDR3s in all four CD4+ subsets. Comparison showed that naive, central memory and Treg TCRB repertoires appeared more similar among patients than among healthy donors.

Reverse transcription of all isolated RNA meant that expressed TCRB transcripts were sequenced. Data came from immunoSEQ multiplex PCR; TCRdb stores just in-frame clones and leaves some out. The repertoire holds hundreds of thousands of clones, roughly 13% seen once, with 0.03% to 0.045% in the top ten. V usage is TRBV9 and J usage is TRBJ2-1; the D gene is possibly TRBD2 (6 bases). This TCR was recovered from a man in his late teens or twenties with type 1 diabetes. The sequenced material came from naive CD4+ T cells from blood. CDR3 nucleotide sequence: TGTGCCAGCAGCCGTAGCGGTAACTCTGGGTCCTACAATGAGCAGTTCTTC. It codes for CASSRSGNSGSYNEQFF.